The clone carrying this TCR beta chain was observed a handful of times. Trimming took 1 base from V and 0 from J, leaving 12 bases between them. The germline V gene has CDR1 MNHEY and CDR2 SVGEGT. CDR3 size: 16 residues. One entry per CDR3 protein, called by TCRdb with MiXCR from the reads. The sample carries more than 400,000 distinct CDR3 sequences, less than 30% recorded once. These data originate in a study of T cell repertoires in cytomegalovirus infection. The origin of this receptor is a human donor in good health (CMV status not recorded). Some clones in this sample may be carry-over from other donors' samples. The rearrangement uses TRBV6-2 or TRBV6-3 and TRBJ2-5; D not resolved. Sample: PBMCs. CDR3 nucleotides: TGTGCCAGCAGTTACTTGGTGGAGACGTACCAAGAGACCCAGTACTTC. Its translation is CASSYLVETYQETQYF.